The 27 T cell receptor beta chains in this list originate from one sample, sequenced in a study of shared clonotypes between healthy human individuals. TCRdb keeps only in-frame clones here, not all; method: immunoSEQ multiplex PCR. The data show some 2,500,000 clones, 85% to 95% seen once. Sequencing input: naive CD4+ T cells from PBMCs. Subset: CD45RA+ positively selected. Every receptor here comes from a man younger than 35 in good health. Some clones in this sample may be carry-over from other donors' samples.

This chain links TRBV9 with TRBJ2-3, with a possible D match to TRBD2 (7 bases). Germline CDR1 and CDR2: SGDLS and YYNGEE. The CDR3 has 16 amino acids. The V and J ends lost 6 bases and 4 bases respectively, with 21 bases between them. The CDR3 sequence: CASTRRGGGPADTQYF. In nucleotides, the CDR3 is TGTGCCAGCACCCGAAGGGGGGGAGGGCCTGCAGATACGCAGTATTTT.

V usage is TRBV18 and J usage is TRBJ2-7, with D perhaps TRBD2 (7 bases). V was pared by 6 bases and J by 2 bases, with 32 bases between. This CDR3 comprises 20 residues. The V gene's germline CDR1 is KGHSH and CDR2 LQKENI. The CDR3 protein is CASSSSAAGQGTYQTYEQYF. The CDR3 nucleotides are TGTGCCAGCTCGTCTAGTGCAGCGGGGCAGGGGACCTATCAAACCTACGAGCAGTACTTC.

The rearrangement joins TRBV5-4 to TRBJ2-7; 7 bases agree with TRBD1. The CDR3 sequence is 14 residues long. Germline values: CDR1 SGHNT, CDR2 YYREEE (reference sequence). V was pared by 5 bases and J by 0 bases, with 5 bases of the junction left unmatched. The DNA for the CDR3 is TGTGCCAGCAGGGAAGGGACAGCCTCCTACGAGCAGTACTTC. Translating gives CASREGTASYEQYF. Drawing the rest from reference TRBV5-4 and TRBJ2-7, the complete variable domain is ETGVTQSPTHLIKTRGQQVTLRCSSQSGHNTVSWYQQALGQGPQFIFQYYREEENGRGNFPPRFSGLQFPNYSSELNVNALELDDSALYLCASREGTASYEQYFGPGTRLTVT.

The chain uses TRBV6-6 and TRBJ2-3, with TRBD2 matching over 10 bases. This CDR3 has 16 amino acids. V was clipped by 2 bases and J by 0 bases; unmatched bases: 2. CDR1 MNHNY and CDR2 SVGAGI come from the germline V gene (reference sequence). The CDR3 sequence: CASSYPTSGSTDTQYF. The CDR3, as DNA: TGTGCCAGCAGTTACCCGACTAGCGGGAGCACAGATACGCAGTATTTT.

This clone was seen just once. The chain uses TRBV15 and TRBJ2-3; TRBD2 might be the D (5 bases). Germline assignment: CDR1 LNHNV and CDR2 YYDKDF (reference sequence). This CDR3 has 13 amino acids. Trimming pared 5 bases from V and 4 bases from J, leaving 10 bases between. CDR3 bases: TGTGCCACCAGCTCCATCGGGGCAGATACGCAGTATTTT. Protein sequence: CATSSIGADTQYF. Full variable domain (rest looked up from reference TRBV15 and TRBJ2-3): DAMVIQNPRYQVTQFGKPVTLSCSQTLNHNVMYWYQQKSSQAPKLLFHYYDKDFNNEADTPDNFQSRRPNTSFCFLDIRSPGLGDTAMYLCATSSIGADTQYFGPGTRLTVL.

V and J are TRBV18 and TRBJ2-1, with 10 positions matching TRBD2. The CDR3 has 14 amino acids. V shed 0 bases and J 9 bases; nucleotides not matched to a gene: 2. Germline V lookup: CDR1 KGHSH, CDR2 LQKENI. The CDR3 sequence: CASSPPSGRGEQFF. Written as DNA, the CDR3 is TGTGCCAGCTCACCACCAAGCGGGAGGGGTGAGCAGTTCTTC. The full variable domain, with the rest looked up from reference TRBV18 and TRBJ2-1, is NAGVMQNPRHLVRRRGQEARLRCSPMKGHSHVYWYRQLPEEGLKFMVYLQKENIIDESGMPKERFSAEFPKEGPSILRIQQVVRGDSAAYFCASSPPSGRGEQFFGPGTRLTVL.

CDR3 residues: CASSLAPPGAGGGAYNEQFF. DNA for the CDR3: TGCGCCAGCAGCTTGGCCCCTCCAGGGGCGGGAGGAGGAGCCTACAATGAGCAGTTCTTC. The rearrangement links TRBV5-1 to TRBJ2-1; TRBD2 matches 8 bases. Germline V gene sequence: CDR1 SGHRS, CDR2 YFSETQ. The J segment lost 2 bases and the V segment lost 0 bases, leaving 16 bases of the junction unmatched. The CDR3 runs 20 residues. Full variable domain (rest looked up from reference TRBV5-1 and TRBJ2-1): KAGVTQTPRYLIKTRGQQVTLSCSPISGHRSVSWYQQTPGQGLQFLFEYFSETQRNKGNFPGRFSGRQFSNSRSEMNVSTLELGDSALYLCASSLAPPGAGGGAYNEQFFGPGTRLTVL.

CDR3 in amino acids: CASNSRGFRNNEQFF. The CDR3 DNA reads as TGTGCCAGCAATTCCAGGGGGTTTAGAAACAATGAGCAGTTCTTC. V is TRBV7-2 and J is TRBJ2-1, with 7 bases aligning to TRBD1. This CDR3 spans 15 amino acids. From germline, CDR1 is SGHTA and CDR2 FQGNSA. J lost 5 bases, V lost 7 bases, and 11 bases had no gene match.

The chain is built from TRBV19 and TRBJ2-3; a possible D gene is TRBD1 (6 bases). Per the germline V gene, CDR1 is LNHDA and CDR2 is SQIVND (reference sequence). V shed 7 bases and J shed 5 bases, with 22 bases lying between them. CDR3 size: 16 residues. This CDR3 is CASTKLGTRTRDTQYF. The DNA of the CDR3 is TGTGCCAGTACCAAACTTGGGACACGTACACGAGATACGCAGTATTTT.

On this clone: This same CDR3 is encoded by further DNA sequences in the sample. This rearrangement joins TRBV20-1 to TRBJ1-1; D is unresolved. Trimming shortened V by 5 bases and J by 1 base, and 5 bases separated the two germline ends. The CDR3 length is 11 residues. Germline loops: CDR1 DFQATT, CDR2 SNEGSKA (reference sequence). CDR3 nucleotide sequence: TGCAGTGCTCCCGGGAACACTGAAGCTTTCTTT. Its protein product is CSAPGNTEAFF.

The V call is TRBV7-2, the J call TRBJ1-3; 9 bases line up with TRBD1. There are 16 residues in the CDR3. With 0 bases clipped from V and 4 bases from J, the junction kept 4 bases outside the gene matches. Germline-derived CDR1 and CDR2 are SGHTA and FQGNSA. The CDR3 reads CASSLAGTGNGNTIYF. The CDR3 bases are TGTGCCAGCAGCTTAGCCGGGACAGGGAACGGAAACACCATATATTTT.

The chain is built from TRBV2 and TRBJ2-1; either TRBD1 or TRBD2 may supply D (5 bases each). V shed 2 bases and J shed 5 bases, with 13 bases lying between them. This CDR3 contains 15 residues. In germline, CDR1 is SNHLY, CDR2 FYNNEI. DNA for the CDR3: TGTGCCAGCAGTGAATTAGGGACGGCTAACAATGAGCAGTTCTTC. This encodes CASSELGTANNEQFF.

The DNA of the CDR3 is TGTGCCAGCAGCTTGGGGTGGGGGGACACTGAAGCTTTCTTT. It yields the protein CASSLGWGDTEAFF. The V call is TRBV5-6, the J call TRBJ1-1, with D possibly matching TRBD1 (5 bases). CDR3 length: 14 amino acids. Germline CDR1 reads SGHDT; CDR2 reads YYEEEE. Deletions cut 0 bases from V and 3 bases from J, with 9 bases between.

The chain carries TRBV23-1 and TRBJ2-5; D possibly matches TRBD1 or TRBD2 (6 bases each). TRBV23-1 is annotated as an ORF whose role is uncertain. The CDR3 has 15 residues. V was shortened by 0 bases and J by 4 bases, with 12 bases between the two germline ends. This CDR3 reads CASSQSEGVSETQYF. In nucleotides, the CDR3 is TGCGCCAGCAGTCAATCGGAGGGGGTGTCAGAGACCCAGTACTTC.

Notes on this clone: The junction does not match germline at one end; this may be a read error. The gene calls are TRBV7-6 and TRBJ2-6, with 12 bases aligning to TRBD1. This CDR3 spans 19 amino acids. Germline V gives CDR1 SGHVS, CDR2 FNYEAQ. The CDR3 region is CASSVASRDRGRGANVLTF. Written as DNA, the CDR3 is TGTGCCAGCAGCGTAGCCTCCCGGGACAGGGGGCGCGGGGCCAACGTCCTGACTTTC.

The J gene is TRBJ2-7, the V gene TRBV30, with D maybe TRBD2 (7 bases). CDR1 is GTSNPN and CDR2 is SVGIG in the germline V gene (reference sequence). V gave up 7 bases and J gave up 2 bases, with 18 bases separating them. The CDR3 sequence is 14 residues long. The CDR3 spells CASRGGLGAYEQYF. CDR3 nucleotide sequence: TGTGCCTCAAGGGGGGGTCTTGGGGCCTACGAGCAGTACTTC. The whole variable domain, remainder taken from reference TRBV30 and TRBJ2-7, is SQTIHQWPATLVQPVGSPLSLECTVEGTSNPNLYWYRQAAGRGLQLLFYSVGIGQISSEVPQNLSASRPQDRQFILSSKKLLLSDSGFYLCASRGGLGAYEQYFGPGTRLTVT.

This clone was observed a single time. The gene calls are TRBV6-1 and TRBJ1-3, with D unclear. Per the germline V gene, CDR1 is MNHNS and CDR2 is SASEGT. The V end was cut by 2 bases, the J end by 4 bases, with 12 bases between. The CDR3 contains 15 residues. CDR3 residues: CASSERRRGGNTIYF. The DNA of the CDR3 is TGTGCCAGCAGTGAACGAAGGCGCGGAGGAAACACCATATATTTT.

Notes on this clone: At the DNA level, this CDR3 is encoded by other sequences in the same sample as well. V is TRBV5-6 and J is TRBJ1-5; no definite D call. Germline values: CDR1 SGHDT, CDR2 YYEEEE. V shed 2 bases and J shed 0 bases, with 9 bases lying between them. The CDR3 length is 15 residues. CDR3 bases: TGTGCCAGCAGCTTACGGGGTTATAGCAATCAGCCCCAGCATTTT. The encoded protein is CASSLRGYSNQPQHF.

The chain recombines TRBV30 with TRBJ1-3; D may be TRBD1 (5 bases). This CDR3 contains 14 residues. Trimming left V 8 bases short and J 0 bases short, with 14 bases between. From germline, CDR1 is GTSNPN and CDR2 SVGIG (reference sequence). The DNA for the CDR3 is TGTGCCGGACAACGGGGGAACTCTGGAAACACCATATATTTT. Residues: CAGQRGNSGNTIYF.

The chain is built from TRBV5-4 and TRBJ2-5; 12 nucleotides align to TRBD2. Germline V gene data show CDR1 as SGHNT and CDR2 as YYREEE (reference sequence). This CDR3 is built from 17 residues. The trim removed 3 bases at V and 2 bases at J, leaving 8 bases unmatched. The CDR3 DNA reads as TGTGCCAGCAGCTCGCTGACTAGCGGGAGAGGGCAAGAGACCCAGTACTTC. Protein: CASSSLTSGRGQETQYF.

The chain has TRBV5-8 and TRBJ1-5; D is undetermined. Looked up from germline, CDR1 is SGHTS and CDR2 is YDEGEE. The CDR3 has 16 residues. V lost 1 base to trimming and J lost 0 bases, with 11 bases between them. The CDR3 loop is CASSLWTFYSNQPQHF. Written as DNA, the CDR3 is TGTGCCAGCAGCTTGTGGACCTTCTATAGCAATCAGCCCCAGCATTTT. Full variable domain (rest looked up from reference TRBV5-8 and TRBJ1-5): EAGVTQSPTHLIKTRGQQATLRCSPISGHTSVYWYQQALGLGLQFLLWYDEGEERNRGNFPPRFSGRQFPNYSSELNVNALELEDSALYLCASSLWTFYSNQPQHFGDGTRLSIL.

V and J are TRBV27 and TRBJ2-5; 10 bases agree with TRBD1. Germline trimming cut 2 bases from V and 5 bases from J; bases unmatched to any gene: 8. Germline CDR1 is MNHEY and CDR2 is SMNVEV (reference sequence). CDR3 length equals 16 residues. The DNA for the CDR3 is TGTGCCAGCAGTTTAATGGGACAGGGGCGGCGGGAGACCCAGTACTTC. Protein: CASSLMGQGRRETQYF.

V is TRBV27 and J is TRBJ1-5; the D is unclear. Germline assignment: CDR1 MNHEY and CDR2 SMNVEV (reference sequence). Trimming took 5 bases from V and 4 from J, leaving 21 bases between them. The CDR3 sequence is 17 residues long. CDR3 in amino acids: CASSPIPHRVGNQPQHF. CDR3 coding DNA: TGTGCCAGCAGTCCAATACCCCACCGGGTGGGTAATCAGCCCCAGCATTTT.

This chain uses TRBV5-6 with TRBJ1-4; perhaps TRBD1 as D (5 bases). This CDR3 has 13 amino acids. Trimming took 3 bases from V and 15 from J, leaving 18 bases between them. The germline gives CDR1 SGHDT, CDR2 YYEEEE. The CDR3 loop is CASSSLGVLGMFF. CDR3 sequence (DNA): TGTGCCAGCAGCTCTCTGGGGGTTTTGGGGATGTTTTTT. Full variable domain (remainder filled in from reference TRBV5-6 and TRBJ1-4): DAGVTQSPTHLIKTRGQQVTLRCSPKSGHDTVSWYQQALGQGPQFIFQYYEEEERQRGNFPDRFSGHQFPNYSSELNVNALLLGDSALYLCASSSLGVLGMFFGSGTQLSVL.

The chain joins TRBV28 to TRBJ1-4; 8 bases map to TRBD1. The CDR3 covers 14 residues. Germline CDR1 is MDHEN and CDR2 is SYDVKM. V gave up 6 bases and J gave up 7 bases; unmatched junction bases: 7. The CDR3 is CASSERTGTEKLFF. As DNA, the CDR3 is TGTGCCAGCAGCGAACGGACAGGGACTGAAAAACTGTTTTTT.

The chain combines TRBV25-1 with TRBJ2-1; 11 nucleotides align to TRBD2. The CDR3 is made up of 15 amino acids. With 4 bases clipped from V and 7 bases from J, the junction kept 6 bases outside the gene matches. Germline CDR1 and CDR2: MGHDK and SYGVNS. The CDR3 protein is CASSATSGRRNEQFF. CDR3 bases: TGTGCCAGCAGTGCAACTAGCGGGAGAAGAAATGAGCAGTTCTTC.

Notes on this clone: Other DNA sequences from this sample encode an identical CDR3 as well. J is TRBJ2-1 and V is TRBV9, with D perhaps being TRBD1 or TRBD2 (5 bases each). Trimming took off 2 bases at V and 8 bases at J, with 11 bases between the two ends. The CDR3 runs 13 residues. Per the germline V gene, CDR1 is SGDLS and CDR2 is YYNGEE. CDR3 protein: CASSVRGVDEQFF. The CDR3 DNA reads TGTGCCAGCAGCGTTCGAGGGGTGGATGAGCAGTTCTTC.